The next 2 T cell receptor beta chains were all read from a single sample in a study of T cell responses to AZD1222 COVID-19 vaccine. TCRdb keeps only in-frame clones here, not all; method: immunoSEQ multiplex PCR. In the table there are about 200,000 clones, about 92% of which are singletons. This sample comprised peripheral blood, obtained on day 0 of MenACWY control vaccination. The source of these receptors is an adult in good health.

The CDR3 here is CASSQVAGGPETQYF. The CDR3 DNA reads as TGCGCCAGCAGCCAAGTAGCGGGGGGGCCGGAGACCCAGTACTTC. J is TRBJ2-5 and V is TRBV4-1, with 11 nucleotides matching TRBD2. V lost 1 base and J lost 5; bases outside the gene matches: 3. This CDR3 spans 15 amino acids. Per germline, CDR1 MGHRA and CDR2 YSYEKL.

CDR3 DNA sequence: TGTGCCAGCAGCTCTACTAGTGGGGCGCTTGAAAAACTGTTTTTT. Translation: CASSSTSGALEKLFF. The V and J genes are TRBV6-5 and TRBJ1-4; a weak D match, TRBD1 (5 bases). V was cut by 6 bases and J by 7 bases, with 18 bases left in between. The CDR3 is 15 residues long. Germline V lookup: CDR1 MNHEY, CDR2 SVGAGI.